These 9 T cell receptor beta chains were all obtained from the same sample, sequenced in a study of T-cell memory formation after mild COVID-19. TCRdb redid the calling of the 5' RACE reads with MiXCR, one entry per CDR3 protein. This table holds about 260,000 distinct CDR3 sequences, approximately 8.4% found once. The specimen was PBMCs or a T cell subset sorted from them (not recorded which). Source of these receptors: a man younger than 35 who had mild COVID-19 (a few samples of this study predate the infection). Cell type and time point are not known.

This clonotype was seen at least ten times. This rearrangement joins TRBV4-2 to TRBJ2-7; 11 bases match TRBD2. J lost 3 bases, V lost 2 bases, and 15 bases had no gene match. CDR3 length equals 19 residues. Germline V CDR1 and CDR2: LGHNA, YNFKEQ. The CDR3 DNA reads TGTGCCAGCAGCCAAATCGGGGGTGGCAGGACTAGCGGGTACTACGAGCAGTACTTC. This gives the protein CASSQIGGGRTSGYYEQYF.

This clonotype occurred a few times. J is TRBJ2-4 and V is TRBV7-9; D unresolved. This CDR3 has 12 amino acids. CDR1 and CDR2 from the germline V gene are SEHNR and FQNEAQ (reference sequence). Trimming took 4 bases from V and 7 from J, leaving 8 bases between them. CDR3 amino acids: CASSSGPNIQYF. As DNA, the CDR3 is TGTGCCAGCAGCTCCGGGCCTAACATTCAGTACTTC.

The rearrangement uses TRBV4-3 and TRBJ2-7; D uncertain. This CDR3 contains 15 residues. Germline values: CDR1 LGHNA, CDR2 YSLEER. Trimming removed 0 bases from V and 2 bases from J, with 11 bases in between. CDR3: CASSQEGTAAYEQYF. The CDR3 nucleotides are TGCGCCAGCAGCCAAGAAGGAACGGCCGCCTACGAGCAGTACTTC.

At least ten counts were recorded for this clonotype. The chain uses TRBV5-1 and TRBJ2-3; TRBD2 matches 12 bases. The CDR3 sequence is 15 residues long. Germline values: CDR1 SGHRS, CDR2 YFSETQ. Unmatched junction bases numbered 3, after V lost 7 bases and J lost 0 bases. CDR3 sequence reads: CASGTSGPSTDTQYF. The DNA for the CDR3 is TGCGCCAGCGGGACTAGCGGGCCAAGCACAGATACGCAGTATTTT. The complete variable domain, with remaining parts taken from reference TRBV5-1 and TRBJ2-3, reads KAGVTQTPRYLIKTRGQQVTLSCSPISGHRSVSWYQQTPGQGLQFLFEYFSETQRNKGNFPGRFSGRQFSNSRSEMNVSTLELGDSALYLCASGTSGPSTDTQYFGPGTRLTVL.

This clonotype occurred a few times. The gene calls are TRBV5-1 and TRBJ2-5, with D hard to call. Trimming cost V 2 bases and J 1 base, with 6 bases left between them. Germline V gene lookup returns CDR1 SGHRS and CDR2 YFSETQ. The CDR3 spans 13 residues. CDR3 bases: TGCGCCAGCAGCTTATTACCCCAAGAGACCCAGTACTTC. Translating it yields CASSLLPQETQYF.

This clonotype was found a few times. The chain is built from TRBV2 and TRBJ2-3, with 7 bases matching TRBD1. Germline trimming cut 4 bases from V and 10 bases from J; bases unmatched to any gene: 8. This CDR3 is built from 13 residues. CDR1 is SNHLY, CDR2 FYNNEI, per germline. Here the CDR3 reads CASSARSGGPQYF. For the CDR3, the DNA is TGTGCCAGCAGTGCCCGTTCAGGGGGTCCGCAGTATTTT.

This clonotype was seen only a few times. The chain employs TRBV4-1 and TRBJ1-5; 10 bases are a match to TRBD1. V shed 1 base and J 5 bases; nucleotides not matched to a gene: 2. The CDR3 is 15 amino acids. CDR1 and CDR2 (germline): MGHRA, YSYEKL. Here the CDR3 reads CASSQGDRGHQPQHF. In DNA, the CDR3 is TGCGCCAGCAGCCAAGGCGACAGGGGGCATCAGCCCCAGCATTTT.

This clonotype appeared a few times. The CDR3 reads CASSLSLAINTGELFF. In DNA, the CDR3 is TGCGCCAGCAGCTTGAGCCTCGCCATCAACACCGGGGAGCTGTTTTTT. J is TRBJ2-2 and V is TRBV5-1; D is unclear. The ends were cut back, 1 base at V and 2 bases at J, with 12 bases in the middle. The CDR3 has 16 residues. The germline V gene has CDR1 SGHRS and CDR2 YFSETQ.

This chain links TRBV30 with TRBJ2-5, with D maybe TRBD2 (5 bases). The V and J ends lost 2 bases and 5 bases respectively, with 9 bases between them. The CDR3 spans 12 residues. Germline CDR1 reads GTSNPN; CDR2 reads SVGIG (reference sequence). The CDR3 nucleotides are TGTGCCTGGAGTCCCTCGGGGGAGACCCAGTACTTC. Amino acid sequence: CAWSPSGETQYF. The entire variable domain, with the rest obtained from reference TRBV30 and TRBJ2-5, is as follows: SQTIHQWPATLVQPVGSPLSLECTVEGTSNPNLYWYRQAAGRGLQLLFYSVGIGQISSEVPQNLSASRPQDRQFILSSKKLLLSDSGFYLCAWSPSGETQYFGPGTRLLVL.